The T cell receptor beta chain described here comes from a study of blood T cell repertoires in COVID-19. The trim removed 4 bases at V and 2 bases at J, leaving 5 bases unmatched. From germline, CDR1 is SGHTS and CDR2 YDEGEE. The CDR3 runs 15 residues. Repertoires were generated with immunoSEQ multiplex PCR, while TCRdb's copy carries only in-frame clones and drops some. The sample has around 270,000 clones, approximately 85% seen once. The genes are TRBV5-8 and TRBJ1-5, with 8 bases aligning to TRBD1. The source material was peripheral blood. The sequence came from a human donor with COVID-19, enrolled during active disease. The donor label of this sample is uncertain. The CDR3 here is CASSRGQEGNQPQHF. CDR3 sequence (DNA): TGTGCCAGCAGCAGGGGACAGGAGGGCAATCAGCCCCAGCATTTT.